The 12 T cell receptor beta chains presented below share a single source sample, sequenced in a study of blood T cell repertoires in COVID-19. Sequencing was performed with immunoSEQ multiplex PCR; in TCRdb, only in-frame clones are kept and a portion is missing. The top ten hold just under 7.5% of the sample, which has some 110,000 clones, approximately 84% seen once. Sequences were obtained from peripheral blood. The receptors originated from a man aged 65 to 85 with active or convalescent COVID-19.

The genes are TRBV3-1 (or the pseudogene TRBV3-2) and TRBJ2-2, with 8 bases lining up with TRBD2. There are 15 residues in the CDR3. Losses at the gene ends were 5 bases for V and 7 bases for J; bases not matched to a gene: 9. CDR1 and CDR2 (germline): LGHDT, YNNKEL (reference sequence). Here the CDR3 reads CASSTGGLVNGELFF. The CDR3, as DNA: TGTGCCAGCAGCACGGGGGGGCTGGTTAACGGGGAGCTGTTTTTT.

The rearrangement uses TRBV6-2 or TRBV6-3 and TRBJ1-2, with no clear D. The CDR3 covers 13 residues. Trimming removed 2 bases from V and 8 bases from J, with 12 bases in between. Germline CDR1 and CDR2: MNHEY and SVGEGT. In DNA form, the CDR3 reads TGTGCCAGCAGTTACGGCAGGTTCTGGGGCTACACCTTC. Encoded protein: CASSYGRFWGYTF.

This chain links TRBV6-2 or TRBV6-3 with TRBJ1-6, with D possibly matching TRBD1 (6 bases). Deletions cut 2 bases from V and 10 bases from J, with 15 bases between. CDR1 and CDR2 from the germline V gene are MNHEY and SVGEGT. This CDR3 spans 15 amino acids. This CDR3 is CASSYVRGGGSPLHF. CDR3 sequence (DNA): TGTGCCAGCAGTTACGTTCGGGGGGGCGGATCACCCCTCCACTTT.

The chain combines TRBV7-2 with TRBJ1-1, with a possible D match to TRBD1 (5 bases). Trimming stripped 5 bases from V and 6 bases from J, with 13 bases between. In germline, CDR1 is SGHTA, CDR2 FQGNSA. The CDR3 consists of 13 residues. As DNA, the CDR3 is TGTGCCAGCAGCATTCCATGGGGGGCTGAAGCTTTCTTT. Residues: CASSIPWGAEAFF.

This chain joins TRBV24-1 and TRBJ2-1; TRBD1 matches at 7 bases. The trim removed 7 bases at V and 10 bases at J, leaving 18 bases unmatched. The germline gives CDR1 KGHDR, CDR2 SFDVKD. The CDR3 spans 16 residues. CDR3 bases: TGTGCCACCAGCCCCGGCGGCAGGGGGATCTTCGAAGAGCAGTTCTTC. This gives the protein CATSPGGRGIFEEQFF.

This clone was seen once. This chain uses TRBV6-5 with TRBJ1-6, with 8 positions matching TRBD1. This CDR3 is 15 amino acids long. V was pared by 8 bases and J by 10 bases, with 13 bases of the junction left unmatched. Per germline, CDR1 MNHEY and CDR2 SVGAGI. The DNA for the CDR3 is TGTGCCAGCCTACCTACATTCCGACAGGGGTCACCCCTCCACTTT. This codes for CASLPTFRQGSPLHF.

CDR3 region: CASSLTSGSGRDTQYF. In DNA form, the CDR3 reads TGTGCCAGCAGCTTAACCAGCGGGAGCGGTAGAGATACGCAGTATTTT. The V gene is TRBV7-3, the J gene TRBJ2-3, with 8 bases identical to TRBD2. CDR1 SGHTA and CDR2 FQGTGA come from the germline V gene. The V and J ends lost 0 bases and 5 bases, in that order; junction bases with no gene match: 7. The CDR3 spans 16 residues.

As for this clone: The same CDR3 arises from other DNA sequences in this sample as well. The V and J genes are TRBV11-3 and TRBJ2-7; TRBD2 might be the D (6 bases). Deletions cut 0 bases from V and 2 bases from J, with 11 bases between. Germline-derived CDR1 and CDR2 are SGHNT and YENEEA. The CDR3 is 15 residues long. The CDR3 loop reads CASSLDGTSAYEQYF. The CDR3, as DNA: TGTGCCAGCAGCTTAGATGGGACTTCTGCCTACGAGCAGTACTTC.

This clone was recorded only once. CDR3 in amino acids: CASSPSLAGGLEQYF. The CDR3 nucleotides are TGTGCCAGCAGCCCCTCGCTAGCGGGGGGGCTCGAGCAGTACTTC. V gene TRBV9 combines with J gene TRBJ2-7, with TRBD2 identical over 12 bases. V was clipped by 4 bases and J by 6 bases; unmatched bases: 8. The CDR3 sequence is 15 residues long. Germline V gene lookup returns CDR1 SGDLS and CDR2 YYNGEE.

This clone has only one observation. The J gene is TRBJ1-2, the V gene TRBV2, with a possible D match to TRBD1 (5 bases). The CDR3 length is 12 residues. Germline values: CDR1 SNHLY, CDR2 FYNNEI. The V gene lost 5 bases and the J gene lost 7 bases, with 11 bases spanning the gap. The CDR3 DNA sequence: TGTGCCAGCAGTTCGGGGGTTAGTGGCTACACCTTC. Its protein is CASSSGVSGYTF.

The chain joins TRBV11-3 to TRBJ2-7; 11 bases fit TRBD2. The CDR3 is made up of 16 amino acids. V was pared by 4 bases and J by 0 bases, with 5 bases of the junction left unmatched. CDR1 and CDR2 from the germline V gene are SGHNT and YENEEA. In DNA form, the CDR3 reads TGTGCCAGCAGCTCCGGGACTAGCGGTTCCTCCTACGAGCAGTACTTC. This gives the protein CASSSGTSGSSYEQYF.

This chain connects TRBV5-4 to TRBJ1-1, with 7 bases fitting TRBD1. Trimming cost V 4 bases and J 5 bases; bases outside gene matches: 5. The germline CDR1 and CDR2 sequences are SGHNT and YYREEE (reference sequence). This CDR3 spans 13 amino acids. CDR3 residues: CASSRTGYTEAFF. In DNA, the CDR3 is TGTGCCAGCAGCCGGACAGGATATACTGAAGCTTTCTTT. Looking up the rest from reference TRBV5-4 and TRBJ1-1 gives the full variable domain: ETGVTQSPTHLIKTRGQQVTLRCSSQSGHNTVSWYQQALGQGPQFIFQYYREEENGRGNFPPRFSGLQFPNYSSELNVNALELDDSALYLCASSRTGYTEAFFGQGTRLTVV.